These 13 T cell receptor beta chains were sequenced from one sample in a study of shared clonotypes between healthy human individuals. TCRdb's copy holds only in-frame clones and misses some; the assay was immunoSEQ multiplex PCR. The sample carries 2 million to 3 million clones, approximately 93% recorded once. The sequencing input was naive CD4+ T cells from PBMCs. Subset in this sample: CD45RA+ positively selected. The receptor set was obtained from a man aged 18 to 29 in good health. Some clones in this sample may be carry-over from other donors' samples.

The J gene is TRBJ1-4, the V gene TRBV2, with 8 bases that match TRBD1. This CDR3 is built from 14 residues. The V gene end was trimmed by 6 bases and the J gene end by 1 base; junction bases not matched to a gene: 1. Germline V CDR1 and CDR2: SNHLY, FYNNEI. This chain's CDR3 is CASRTGGTNEKLFF. Here the CDR3 DNA reads TGTGCCAGCAGAACAGGGGGAACTAATGAAAAACTGTTTTTT.

Only one count was recorded for this clone. The chain combines TRBV11-3 with TRBJ2-1, with TRBD2 matching over 9 bases. J gave up 1 base and V 5 bases, and 6 bases lay outside the gene matches. CDR3 length: 16 amino acids. Germline V lookup: CDR1 SGHNT, CDR2 YENEEA. CDR3 nucleotides: TGTGCCAGCAGCGGGGGGACTAGCAGTTCCTACAATGAGCAGTTCTTC. This sequence encodes CASSGGTSSSYNEQFF.

The genes are TRBV6-5 and TRBJ1-1; TRBD1 might be the D (5 bases). In germline, CDR1 is MNHEY, CDR2 SVGAGI. The CDR3 length is 15 residues. V lost 2 bases and J 6 bases, leaving 16 bases between the germline ends. CDR3 residues: CASSYRTVRGPEAFF. CDR3 bases: TGTGCCAGCAGTTACCGGACGGTGAGGGGTCCTGAAGCTTTCTTT.

V gene TRBV6-1 combines with J gene TRBJ2-3; tentative D call: TRBD2 (7 bases). V was cut by 11 bases and J by 4 bases, with 10 bases left in between. CDR3 length: 11 residues. The germline gives CDR1 MNHNS, CDR2 SASEGT. DNA of the CDR3: TGTGCCTGCGGGGGCTCAGATACGCAGTATTTT. Its translation: CACGGSDTQYF.

V gene TRBV11-2 combines with J gene TRBJ2-7; 7 bases line up with TRBD2. The CDR3 is 14 residues long. Germline CDR1 and CDR2: SGHAT and FQNNGV. The trim removed 5 bases at V and 2 bases at J, leaving 6 bases unmatched. CDR3 DNA: TGTGCCAGCAGCCTCGACGGACTAGCCTACGAGCAGTACTTC. Encoded protein: CASSLDGLAYEQYF.

This chain uses TRBV18 with TRBJ2-7; TRBD2 matches at 8 bases. The V gene end was trimmed by 2 bases and the J gene end by 2 bases; junction bases not matched to a gene: 5. This CDR3 has 15 residues. The germline gives CDR1 KGHSH, CDR2 LQKENI. The CDR3 region is CASSPLTSVAYEQYF. CDR3 nucleotides: TGTGCCAGCTCACCATTGACTAGCGTGGCCTACGAGCAGTACTTC.

The chain links TRBV9 to TRBJ2-1, with TRBD1 matching 8 bases. CDR1 is SGDLS, CDR2 YYNGEE, per germline. The V segment lost 3 bases and the J segment 9 bases; nucleotides outside the gene matches: 5. The CDR3 runs 13 residues. The CDR3 loop is CASSAGQGTEQFF. The CDR3 coding sequence is TGTGCCAGCAGCGCCGGACAGGGCACTGAGCAGTTCTTC.

The J gene is TRBJ1-4, the V gene TRBV29-1; D is perhaps TRBD1 (6 bases). Germline CDR1 reads SQVTM; CDR2 reads ANQGSEA. V shed 6 bases and J shed 5 bases, with 13 bases lying between them. The CDR3 spans 13 residues. CDR3: CSVGGRVNEKLFF. For the CDR3, the DNA is TGCAGCGTAGGGGGAAGAGTAAATGAAAAACTGTTTTTT. The full variable domain, with the rest looked up from reference TRBV29-1 and TRBJ1-4, is SAVISQKPSRDICQRGTSLTIQCQVDSQVTMMFWYRQQPGQSLTLIATANQGSEATYESGFVIDKFPISRPNLTFSTLTVSNMSPEDSSIYLCSVGGRVNEKLFFGSGTQLSVL.

The chain has TRBV7-2 and TRBJ1-1, with D unresolved. Germline CDR1 is SGHTA and CDR2 is FQGNSA. CDR3 length equals 11 residues. Trimming left V 1 base short and J 11 bases short, with 8 bases between. The CDR3 coding sequence is TGTGCCAGCAGCTTAGATTTGTGGGCTTTCTTT. Its translation: CASSLDLWAFF.

The rearrangement uses TRBV30 and TRBJ1-4; perhaps TRBD1 as D (5 bases). Germline V CDR1 and CDR2: GTSNPN, SVGIG (reference sequence). The CDR3 extends over 15 amino acids. The ends were cut back, 1 base at V and 2 bases at J, with 11 bases in the middle. In DNA form, the CDR3 reads TGTGCCTGGAGTGGGACACCTAGGACTAATGAAAAACTGTTTTTT. It codes for CAWSGTPRTNEKLFF.

The chain links TRBV19 to TRBJ1-5, with a tentative D call TRBD1 (5 bases). CDR1 and CDR2 (germline): LNHDA, SQIVND (reference sequence). V was shortened by 5 bases and J by 4 bases, with 12 bases between the two germline ends. The CDR3 spans 14 residues. CDR3 DNA: TGTGCCAGTAGTGCACTGGGGGGGAATCAGCCCCAGCATTTT. Protein sequence: CASSALGGNQPQHF.

This chain joins TRBV7-8 and TRBJ2-1; 12 nucleotides match TRBD2. The germline V gene has CDR1 SGHVS and CDR2 FQNEAQ. V trimming: 5 bases; J trimming: 0 bases; junction bases outside the gene matches: 14. The CDR3 contains 20 residues. The CDR3: CASSPRRGLAGPGSYNEQFF. The CDR3 coding sequence is TGTGCCAGCAGCCCACGGAGGGGACTAGCGGGTCCAGGCTCCTACAATGAGCAGTTCTTC. The full variable domain, completed using reference TRBV7-8 and TRBJ2-1, is GAGVSQSPRYKVAKRGQDVALRCDPISGHVSLFWYQQALGQGPEFLTYFQNEAQLDKSGLPSDRFFAERPEGSVSTLKIQRTQQEDSAVYLCASSPRRGLAGPGSYNEQFFGPGTRLTVL.

V is TRBV15 and J is TRBJ2-1, with 10 bases lining up with TRBD1. V gave up 5 bases and J gave up 6 bases; unmatched junction bases: 7. Germline-derived CDR1 and CDR2 are LNHNV and YYDKDF (reference sequence). CDR3 length: 15 amino acids. CDR3 residues: CATSLRQGALNEQFF. DNA for the CDR3: TGTGCCACCAGCCTTAGACAGGGGGCTCTCAATGAGCAGTTCTTC.